This T cell receptor (beta chain) was retrieved from a study of T cell clonotyping in hematopoietic cell transplantation. The CDR3 extends over 17 amino acids. With V trimmed by 1 base and J by 6 bases, 7 bases remained unmatched. Germline lookup yields CDR1 SGHTA and CDR2 FQGNSA. Sample time point: recipient sample about 28 days before transplant, after cytoreduction. The protocol was immunoSEQ multiplex PCR, while the TCRdb copy is restricted to in-frame clones and leaves out a portion. Among 25,000 to 30,000 clones listed, under 90% were seen once. The V and J genes are TRBV7-2 and TRBJ2-3, with TRBD2 matching over 13 bases. This clonotype was sampled from a man in his forties or fifties with acute myeloid leukemia. Some clones in this sample may be carry-over from other donors' samples. This sample comprised peripheral blood mononuclear cells, obtained before stem cell transplant. The CDR3 DNA reads as TGTGCCAGCAGCTTAGTTGGGGGACTAGCGGGGTTGGATACGCAGTATTTT. Encoded protein: CASSLVGGLAGLDTQYF.